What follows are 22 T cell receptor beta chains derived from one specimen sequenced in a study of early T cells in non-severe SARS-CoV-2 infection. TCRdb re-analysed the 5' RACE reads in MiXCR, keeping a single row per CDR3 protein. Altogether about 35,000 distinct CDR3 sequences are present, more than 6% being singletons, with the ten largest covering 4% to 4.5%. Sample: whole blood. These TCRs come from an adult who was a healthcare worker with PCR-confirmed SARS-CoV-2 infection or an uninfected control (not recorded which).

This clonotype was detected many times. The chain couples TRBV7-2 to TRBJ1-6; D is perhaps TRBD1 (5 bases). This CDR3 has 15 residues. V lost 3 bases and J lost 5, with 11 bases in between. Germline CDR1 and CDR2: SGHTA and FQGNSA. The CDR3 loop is CASSFRQSNNSPLHF. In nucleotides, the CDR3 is TGTGCCAGCAGCTTCAGACAGTCAAATAATTCACCCCTCCACTTT.

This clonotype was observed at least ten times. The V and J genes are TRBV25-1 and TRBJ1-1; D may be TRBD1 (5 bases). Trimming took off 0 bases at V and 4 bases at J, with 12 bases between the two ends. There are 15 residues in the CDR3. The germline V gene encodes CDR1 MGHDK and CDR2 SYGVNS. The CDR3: CASSEYRAGSTEAFF. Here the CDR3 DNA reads TGTGCCAGCAGTGAATACAGGGCAGGGTCCACTGAAGCTTTCTTT.

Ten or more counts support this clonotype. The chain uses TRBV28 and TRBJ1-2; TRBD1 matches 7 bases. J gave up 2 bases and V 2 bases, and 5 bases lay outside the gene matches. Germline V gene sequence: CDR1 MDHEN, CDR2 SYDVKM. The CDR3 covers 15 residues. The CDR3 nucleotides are TGTGCCAGCAGTTTAGTGGGAGGGGGCAACTATGGCTACACCTTC. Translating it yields CASSLVGGGNYGYTF.

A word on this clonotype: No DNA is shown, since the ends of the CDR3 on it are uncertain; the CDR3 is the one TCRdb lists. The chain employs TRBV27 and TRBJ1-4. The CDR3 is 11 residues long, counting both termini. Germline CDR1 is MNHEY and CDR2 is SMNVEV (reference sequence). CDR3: CASSLLKNCFF.

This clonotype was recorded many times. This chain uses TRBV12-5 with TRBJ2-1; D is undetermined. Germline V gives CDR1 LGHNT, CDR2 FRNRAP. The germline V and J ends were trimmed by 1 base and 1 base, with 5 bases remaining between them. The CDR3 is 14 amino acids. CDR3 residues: CASGLGYSYNEQFF. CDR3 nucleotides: TGTGCTAGTGGTTTGGGGTATTCCTACAATGAGCAGTTCTTC.

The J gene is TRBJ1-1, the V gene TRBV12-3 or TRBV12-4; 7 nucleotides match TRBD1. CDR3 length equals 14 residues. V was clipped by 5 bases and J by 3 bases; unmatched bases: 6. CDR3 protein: CASSTNRGHTEAFF. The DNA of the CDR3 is TGTGCCAGCAGTACTAACAGGGGACACACTGAAGCTTTCTTT.

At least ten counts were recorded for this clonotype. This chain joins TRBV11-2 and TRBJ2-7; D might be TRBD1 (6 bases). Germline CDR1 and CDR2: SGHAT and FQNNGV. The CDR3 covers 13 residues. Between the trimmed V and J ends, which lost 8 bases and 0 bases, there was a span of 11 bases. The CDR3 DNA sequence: TGTGCCAGCGGGGGACAAAGCTCCTACGAGCAGTACTTC. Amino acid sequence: CASGGQSSYEQYF. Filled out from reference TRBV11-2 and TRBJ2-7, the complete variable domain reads EAGVAQSPRYKIIEKRQSVAFWCNPISGHATLYWYQQILGQGPKLLIQFQNNGVVDDSQLPKDRFSAERLKGVDSTLKIQPAKLEDSAVYLCASGGQSSYEQYFGPGTRLTVT.

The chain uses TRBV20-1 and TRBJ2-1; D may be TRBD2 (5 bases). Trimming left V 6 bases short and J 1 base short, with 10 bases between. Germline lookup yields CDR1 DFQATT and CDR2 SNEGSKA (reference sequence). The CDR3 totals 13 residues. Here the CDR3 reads CSAPDFSYNEQFF. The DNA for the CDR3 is TGCAGTGCACCGGACTTTTCCTACAATGAGCAGTTCTTC.

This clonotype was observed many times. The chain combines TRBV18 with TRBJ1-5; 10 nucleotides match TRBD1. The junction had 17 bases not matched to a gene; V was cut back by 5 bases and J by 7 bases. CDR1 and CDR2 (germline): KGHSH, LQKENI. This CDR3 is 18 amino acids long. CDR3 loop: CASSSLPSGTGVMQPQHF. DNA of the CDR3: TGTGCCAGCTCATCACTACCGTCCGGGACAGGGGTTATGCAGCCCCAGCATTTT.

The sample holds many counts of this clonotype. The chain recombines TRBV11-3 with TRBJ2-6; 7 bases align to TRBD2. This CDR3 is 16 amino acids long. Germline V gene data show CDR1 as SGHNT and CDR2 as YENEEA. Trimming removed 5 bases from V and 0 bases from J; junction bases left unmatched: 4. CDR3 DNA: TGTGCCAGCAGCCTGGGACTAAGCTCTGGGGCCAACGTCCTGACTTTC. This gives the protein CASSLGLSSGANVLTF.

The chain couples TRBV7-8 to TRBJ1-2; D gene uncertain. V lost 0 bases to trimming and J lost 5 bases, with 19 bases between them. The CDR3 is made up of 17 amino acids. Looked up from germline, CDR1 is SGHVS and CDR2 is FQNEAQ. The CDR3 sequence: CASSLARVEMIKYGYTF. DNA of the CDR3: TGTGCCAGCAGCTTAGCGCGCGTGGAGATGATCAAGTATGGCTACACCTTC.

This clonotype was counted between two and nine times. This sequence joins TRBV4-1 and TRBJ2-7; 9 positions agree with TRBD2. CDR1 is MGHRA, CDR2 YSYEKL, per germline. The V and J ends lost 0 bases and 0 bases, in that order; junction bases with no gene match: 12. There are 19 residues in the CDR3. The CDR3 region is CASSQDQAAGGPISYEQYF. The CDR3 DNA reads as TGCGCCAGCAGCCAAGATCAAGCGGCGGGAGGGCCGATCTCCTACGAGCAGTACTTC.

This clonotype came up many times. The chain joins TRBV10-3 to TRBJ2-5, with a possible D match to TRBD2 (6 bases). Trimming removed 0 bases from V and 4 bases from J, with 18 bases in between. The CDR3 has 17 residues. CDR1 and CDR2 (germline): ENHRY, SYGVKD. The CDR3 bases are TGTGCCATCAGTGAGTCGTTGGGGACCGGGGGTTTAGAGACCCAGTACTTC. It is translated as CAISESLGTGGLETQYF.

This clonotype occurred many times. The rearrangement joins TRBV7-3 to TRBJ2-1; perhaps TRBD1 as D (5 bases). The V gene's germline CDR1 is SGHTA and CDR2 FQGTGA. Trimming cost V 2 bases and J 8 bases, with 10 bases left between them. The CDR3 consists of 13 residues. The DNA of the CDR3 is TGTGCCAGCAGCTTATGGCAGGGCTATGAGCAGTTCTTC. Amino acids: CASSLWQGYEQFF.

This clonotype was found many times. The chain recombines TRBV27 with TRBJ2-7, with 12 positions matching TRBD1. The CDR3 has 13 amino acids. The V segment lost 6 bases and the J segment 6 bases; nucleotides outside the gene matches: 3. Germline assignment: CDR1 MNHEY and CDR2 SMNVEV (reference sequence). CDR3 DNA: TGTGCCAGCAGGGGACAGGGGGCGTCCGAGCAGTACTTC. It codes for CASRGQGASEQYF.

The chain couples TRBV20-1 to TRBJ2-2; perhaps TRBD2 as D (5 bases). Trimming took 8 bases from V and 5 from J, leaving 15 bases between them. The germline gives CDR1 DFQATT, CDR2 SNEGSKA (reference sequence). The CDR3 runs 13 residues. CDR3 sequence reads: CSYLGEGTGELFF. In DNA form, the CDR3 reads TGCAGTTACCTTGGAGAGGGAACCGGGGAGCTGTTTTTT.

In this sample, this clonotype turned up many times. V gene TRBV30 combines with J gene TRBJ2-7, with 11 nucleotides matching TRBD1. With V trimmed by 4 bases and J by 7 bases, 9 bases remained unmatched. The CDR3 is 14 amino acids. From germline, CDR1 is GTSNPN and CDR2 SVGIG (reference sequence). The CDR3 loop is CAWKGTGTGGEQYF. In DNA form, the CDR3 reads TGTGCCTGGAAAGGGACTGGGACAGGGGGTGAGCAGTACTTC.

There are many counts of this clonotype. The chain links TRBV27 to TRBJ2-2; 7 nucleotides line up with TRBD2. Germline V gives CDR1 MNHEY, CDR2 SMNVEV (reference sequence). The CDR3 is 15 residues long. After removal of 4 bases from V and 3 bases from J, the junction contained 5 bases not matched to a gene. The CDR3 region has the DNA TGTGCCAGCAGTTGGGGGGGAGGGGACACCGGGGAGCTGTTTTTT. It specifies CASSWGGGDTGELFF.

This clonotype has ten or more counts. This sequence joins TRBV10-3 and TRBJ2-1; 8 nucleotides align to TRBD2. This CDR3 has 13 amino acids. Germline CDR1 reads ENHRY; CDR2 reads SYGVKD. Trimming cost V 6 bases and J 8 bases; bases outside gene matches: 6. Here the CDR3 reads CAIRGGLEDEQFF. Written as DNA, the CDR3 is TGTGCCATCAGGGGGGGACTAGAGGATGAGCAGTTCTTC.

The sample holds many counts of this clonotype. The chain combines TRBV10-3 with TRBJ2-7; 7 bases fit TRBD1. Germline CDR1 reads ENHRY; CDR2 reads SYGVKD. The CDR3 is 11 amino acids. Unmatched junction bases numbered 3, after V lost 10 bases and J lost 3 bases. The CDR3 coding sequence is TGTGCCACCCGACAGGGCTACGAGCAGTACTTC. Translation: CATRQGYEQYF.

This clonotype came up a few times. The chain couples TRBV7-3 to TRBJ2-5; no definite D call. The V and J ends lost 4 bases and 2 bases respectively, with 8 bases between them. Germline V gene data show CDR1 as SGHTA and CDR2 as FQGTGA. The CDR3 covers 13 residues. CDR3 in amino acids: CASSSMGQETQYF. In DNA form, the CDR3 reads TGTGCCAGCAGCTCGATGGGGCAAGAGACCCAGTACTTC.

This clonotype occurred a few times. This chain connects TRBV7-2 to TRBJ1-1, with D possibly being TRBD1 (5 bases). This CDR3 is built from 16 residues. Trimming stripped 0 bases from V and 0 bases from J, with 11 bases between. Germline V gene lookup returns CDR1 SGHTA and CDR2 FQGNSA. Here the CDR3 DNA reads TGTGCCAGCAGCTTAGCGGGACGGACGATGAACACTGAAGCTTTCTTT. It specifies CASSLAGRTMNTEAFF.